This T cell receptor beta chain was sequenced during a study of shared clonotypes between healthy human individuals. At the level of the study: Researchers drew samples from a couple of women and three men aged 18 to 49. Each donor had three CD4 naive, three CD4 memory, two CD8 naive and one CD8 memory plate.

General study findings and limits: Between a handful of donors, naive CD4 clonotypes were shared at a level of around 5.2%.

Only in-frame clones appear in the TCRdb table, and some are missing; sequencing was by immunoSEQ multiplex PCR. This table has fewer than 400,000 clones, under 80% appearing once. As regards this clone: Antigen specificity is unknown.

Looked up from germline, CDR1 is MDHEN and CDR2 is SYDVKM. This CDR3 comprises 14 residues. Germline trimming cut 4 bases from V and 9 bases from J; bases unmatched to any gene: 10. The sample was memory CD4+ T cells sorted from blood. Sample subset: CD45RA-negative fraction. This receptor was obtained from a man between 25 and 39 years old in good health. The chain employs TRBV28 and TRBJ2-7; 9 bases map to TRBD1. The CDR3 loop reads CASSSEIQGARQYF. In DNA form, the CDR3 reads TGTGCCAGCAGTTCCGAGATACAGGGGGCGAGGCAGTACTTC.